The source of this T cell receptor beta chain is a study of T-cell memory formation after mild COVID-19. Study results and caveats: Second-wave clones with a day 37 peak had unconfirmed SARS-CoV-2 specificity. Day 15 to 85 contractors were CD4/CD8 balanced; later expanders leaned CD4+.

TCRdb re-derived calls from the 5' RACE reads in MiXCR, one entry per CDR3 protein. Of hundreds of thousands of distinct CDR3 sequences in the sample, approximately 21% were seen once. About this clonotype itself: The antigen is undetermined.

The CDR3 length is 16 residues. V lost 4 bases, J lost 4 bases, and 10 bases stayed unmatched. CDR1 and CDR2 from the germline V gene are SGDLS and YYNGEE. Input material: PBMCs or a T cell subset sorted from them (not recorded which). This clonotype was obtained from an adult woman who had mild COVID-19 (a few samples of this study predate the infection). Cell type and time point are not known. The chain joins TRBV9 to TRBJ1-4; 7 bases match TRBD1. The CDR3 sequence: CASSPGPGQYNEKLFF. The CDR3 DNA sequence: TGTGCCAGCAGCCCGGGCCCGGGACAGTATAATGAAAAACTGTTTTTT.